These 14 T cell receptor beta chains originate from one sample sequenced in a study of blood T cell repertoires in COVID-19. The repertoire was sequenced with immunoSEQ multiplex PCR; TCRdb's copy has only in-frame clones and lacks some. The repertoire holds approximately 250,000 clones, with about 86% as singletons. The sample taken for sequencing was peripheral blood. The receptors here all came from a man aged 25-45 years with active or convalescent COVID-19.

The CDR3 loop is CASTDGGNQPQHF. The CDR3 DNA sequence: TGTGCCAGCACTGACGGAGGAAATCAGCCCCAGCATTTT. The chain is built from TRBV6-6 and TRBJ1-5; D ambiguous. CDR3 length: 13 residues. Trimming removed 7 bases from V and 4 bases from J, with 11 bases in between. Germline V gene lookup returns CDR1 MNHNY and CDR2 SVGAGI (reference sequence).

The chain has TRBV12-3 or TRBV12-4 and TRBJ2-1; D remains ambiguous. The CDR3 totals 12 residues. V lost 5 bases and J lost 7, with 9 bases in between. As DNA, the CDR3 is TGTGCCAGCAGTGTCTGGGCTAATGAGCAGTTCTTC. Amino acids: CASSVWANEQFF.

The chain has TRBV6-5 and TRBJ1-1; 7 bases are a match to TRBD1. Germline V gene lookup returns CDR1 MNHEY and CDR2 SVGAGI. V lost 4 bases, J lost 10 bases, and 6 bases stayed unmatched. The CDR3 runs 12 residues. As DNA, the CDR3 is TGTGCCAGCAGTTTAACAGGGGTCGGAGCTTTCTTT. Translated: CASSLTGVGAFF.

The gene calls are TRBV7-2 and TRBJ1-5, with D perhaps TRBD1 (6 bases). The CDR3 is made up of 13 amino acids. Germline CDR1 SGHTA, CDR2 FQGNSA. With 5 bases removed from V and 5 bases from J, the gap between germline ends came to 10 bases. CDR3 region: CASSTDRYQPQHF. CDR3 nucleotides: TGTGCCAGCAGCACGGACAGATATCAGCCCCAGCATTTT.

The chain carries TRBV12-3 or TRBV12-4 and TRBJ1-6; D is uncertain. Trimming cost V 7 bases and J 6 bases, with 10 bases left between them. This CDR3 has 13 residues. Here the CDR3 DNA reads TGTGCCAGCAAAATGGGCACTAATTCACCCCTCCACTTT. Translation gives CASKMGTNSPLHF.

The chain has TRBV19 and TRBJ2-1, with TRBD2 identical over 15 bases. Per germline, CDR1 LNHDA and CDR2 SQIVND (reference sequence). V lost 6 bases, J lost 0 bases, and 9 bases stayed unmatched. The CDR3 totals 19 residues. The CDR3 sequence: CASSSGTSGGLYSYNEQFF. The DNA for the CDR3 is TGTGCCAGTAGCTCCGGGACTAGCGGGGGGCTTTACTCCTACAATGAGCAGTTCTTC.

The J gene is TRBJ2-2, the V gene TRBV4-2, with D unresolved. The germline V gene encodes CDR1 LGHNA and CDR2 YNFKEQ. Trimming left V 0 bases short and J 0 bases short, with 11 bases between. The CDR3 runs to 17 residues. The CDR3 loop reads CASSQDRSGSNTGELFF. CDR3 sequence (DNA): TGTGCCAGCAGCCAAGATCGTTCCGGGTCGAACACCGGGGAGCTGTTTTTT.

The rearrangement links TRBV19 to TRBJ2-2; TRBD1 might be the D (5 bases). This CDR3 comprises 15 residues. Trimming stripped 3 bases from V and 1 base from J, with 9 bases between. The germline V gene has CDR1 LNHDA and CDR2 SQIVND (reference sequence). The CDR3 region has the DNA TGTGCCAGTAGTATTTGGACAAAGAACACCGGGGAGCTGTTTTTT. This gives the protein CASSIWTKNTGELFF.

This sequence joins TRBV18 and TRBJ1-5, with TRBD1 as a possible D gene (6 bases). The CDR3 runs 16 residues. The germline CDR1 and CDR2 sequences are KGHSH and LQKENI. Deletions cut 3 bases from V and 0 bases from J, with 12 bases between. In DNA, the CDR3 is TGTGCCAGCTCACCGAGGACAGATGATAGCAATCAGCCCCAGCATTTT. It specifies CASSPRTDDSNQPQHF.

The count of this clone is one. The J gene is TRBJ2-5, the V gene TRBV6-5; TRBD1 aligns across 8 bases. The length of the CDR3 is 13 residues. Germline assignment: CDR1 MNHEY and CDR2 SVGAGI. V lost 7 bases and J lost 4; bases outside the gene matches: 5. The CDR3 sequence is CASTGQGGETQYF. The DNA for the CDR3 is TGTGCCAGCACCGGACAGGGTGGAGAGACCCAGTACTTC.

The chain employs TRBV5-5 and TRBJ2-5, with 11 bases aligning to TRBD1. CDR1 is SGHKS, CDR2 YYEKEE, per germline (reference sequence). After removal of 4 bases from V and 5 bases from J, the junction contained 7 bases not matched to a gene. The CDR3 has 15 residues. The CDR3 DNA follows: TGTGCCAGCAGCGGGGGACAGGGGGATTTGGAGACCCAGTACTTC. Translated: CASSGGQGDLETQYF.

CDR3 DNA sequence: TGTGCCAGCAGCAGCGCGGGGGGGCAATCCCATGAGCAGTTCTTC. This translates into CASSSAGGQSHEQFF. This chain links TRBV6-5 with TRBJ2-1; the match to TRBD2 covers 9 bases. CDR1 and CDR2 (germline): MNHEY, SVGAGI. V gave up 6 bases and J gave up 8 bases; unmatched junction bases: 11. The CDR3 has 15 amino acids.

The J gene is TRBJ2-5, the V gene TRBV5-1; the match to TRBD2 covers 7 bases. With V trimmed by 0 bases and J by 1 base, 6 bases remained unmatched. Per germline, CDR1 SGHRS and CDR2 YFSETQ. CDR3 length equals 16 residues. The CDR3: CASSLVLANSQETQYF. The CDR3 region has the DNA TGCGCCAGCAGCTTGGTACTAGCGAACTCCCAAGAGACCCAGTACTTC. Combining the CDR3 with reference TRBV5-1 and TRBJ2-5 gives the whole variable domain KAGVTQTPRYLIKTRGQQVTLSCSPISGHRSVSWYQQTPGQGLQFLFEYFSETQRNKGNFPGRFSGRQFSNSRSEMNVSTLELGDSALYLCASSLVLANSQETQYFGPGTRLLVL.

This rearrangement joins TRBV28 to TRBJ1-2, with 7 bases that match TRBD1. Germline V CDR1 and CDR2: MDHEN, SYDVKM. V lost 5 bases, J lost 0 bases, and 6 bases stayed unmatched. The CDR3 contains 15 residues. CDR3 DNA sequence: TGTGCCAGCAGTATATACAGGGGTACTAACTATGGCTACACCTTC. Translation: CASSIYRGTNYGYTF.